This T cell receptor beta chain stems from a study of blood T cell repertoires in COVID-19. This clone was picked up one time. Authors' data handling: Reference gene primer amplification gave nucleated cell count estimates. Assay used: immunoSEQ multiplex PCR; TCRdb lists only in-frame clones, some missing. For V, J and clone size, that table is used; D and trimming come from the DNA. The table shows roughly 670,000 clones, with about 87% occurring only once. Germline CDR1 is LNHDA and CDR2 is SQIVND (reference sequence). V dropped 7 bases and J dropped 7 bases, with 14 bases sitting between them. The CDR3 totals 13 residues.

Input material: peripheral blood. This rearrangement joins TRBV19 to TRBJ1-5; no reliable D call. This TCR was recovered from a woman aged 18-29 years with acute or convalescent COVID-19. For the CDR3, the DNA is TGTGCCAGTACCCCACAGCACGGACAGCCCCAGCATTTT. Translated, it gives CASTPQHGQPQHF. Variable domain in full (rest from reference TRBV19 and TRBJ1-5): DGGITQSPKYLFRKEGQNVTLSCEQNLNHDAMYWYRQDPGQGLRLIYYSQIVNDFQKGDIAEGYSVSREKKESFPLTVTSAQKNPTAFYLCASTPQHGQPQHFGDGTRLSIL.